These 13 T cell receptor beta chains share one sample of origin, sequenced in a study of PD-1 blockade in classical Hodgkin lymphoma. Relapse after autologous stem cell transplantation occurred in every patient, and brentuximab vedotin exposure varied. Repertoires were generated with immunoSEQ multiplex PCR, while TCRdb's copy carries only in-frame clones and drops some. Of around 20,000 clones listed, approximately 80% are singletons. This sample comprised peripheral blood mononuclear cells (PBMCs), obtained before the second cycle of nivolumab. The origin of the receptors is a human donor with classical Hodgkin lymphoma.

The chain has TRBV14 and TRBJ2-7, with TRBD1 matching over 8 bases. Germline lookup yields CDR1 SGHDN and CDR2 FVKESK. There are 20 residues in the CDR3. Trimming took 1 base from V and 3 from J; bases not matched to a gene: 20. CDR3 DNA sequence: TGTGCCAGCAGCCAAGCGCGTTCCCCTTATGCCAAGGACAGGGACTACGAGCAGTACTTC. It is translated as CASSQARSPYAKDRDYEQYF.

This chain connects TRBV5-8 to TRBJ1-2; 8 bases match TRBD1. V shed 4 bases, J shed 8 bases, and the junction held 10 bases outside the gene matches. This CDR3 spans 14 amino acids. Germline CDR1 and CDR2: SGHTS and YDEGEE. This CDR3 is CASSERTGLSGYTF. The CDR3 bases are TGTGCCAGCAGCGAACGGACAGGGCTTTCGGGCTACACCTTC.

The chain uses TRBV2 and TRBJ1-5; D gene uncertain. Germline V gene data show CDR1 as SNHLY and CDR2 as FYNNEI. The CDR3 sequence is 12 residues long. The V end lost 7 bases, the J end lost 5 bases, and 9 bases lay between the germline ends. CDR3 sequence reads: CASKGVDQPQHF. CDR3 coding DNA: TGTGCCAGCAAGGGTGTCGATCAGCCCCAGCATTTT. The complete variable domain, with remaining parts taken from reference TRBV2 and TRBJ1-5, reads EPEVTQTPSHQVTQMGQEVILRCVPISNHLYFYWYRQILGQKVEFLVSFYNNEISEKSEIFDDQFSVERPDGSNFTLKIRSTKLEDSAMYFCASKGVDQPQHFGDGTRLSIL.

CDR3 amino acids: CASSSWDGPYEQYF. The CDR3 bases are TGTGCCAGCAGCTCTTGGGACGGCCCCTACGAGCAGTACTTC. The genes are TRBV7-9 and TRBJ2-5; D tentatively fits TRBD1 or TRBD2 (5 bases each). Gene TRBJ2-7 matches the end of the DNA better, so the J call may be wrong. The CDR3 runs 14 residues. The V gene's germline CDR1 is SEHNR and CDR2 FQNEAQ (reference sequence).

The CDR3 sequence: CSVEVWETSYEQYF. The CDR3 DNA sequence: TGCAGCGTTGAAGTTTGGGAAACTTCCTACGAGCAGTACTTC. The chain joins TRBV29-1 to TRBJ2-7; D uncertain. V lost 1 base, J lost 1 base, and 11 bases lay in between. Germline V gene data show CDR1 as SQVTM and CDR2 as ANQGSEA. This CDR3 has 14 residues.

The chain links TRBV11-2 to TRBJ1-2; perhaps TRBD1 as D (5 bases). Germline-derived CDR1 and CDR2 are SGHAT and FQNNGV. The ends were cut back, 1 base at V and 2 bases at J, with 5 bases in the middle. The CDR3 is 13 residues long. CDR3 sequence (DNA): TGTGCCAGCAGCTTAGGACAGAACTATGGCTACACCTTC. This codes for CASSLGQNYGYTF.

This chain uses TRBV7-3 with TRBJ2-5; D is ambiguous. Germline loops: CDR1 SGHTA, CDR2 FQGTGA. This CDR3 is built from 13 residues. V shed 2 bases and J shed 2 bases, with 6 bases lying between them. CDR3 bases: TGTGCCAGCAGCTTAGGGCCGCAAGAGACCCAGTACTTC. It is translated as CASSLGPQETQYF.

The V gene is TRBV28, the J gene TRBJ2-1, with 7 bases identical to TRBD1. Looked up from germline, CDR1 is MDHEN and CDR2 is SYDVKM. The CDR3 is 15 residues long. The V segment lost 6 bases and the J segment 11 bases; nucleotides outside the gene matches: 16. CDR3 in DNA: TGTGCCAGCAGAACCGGGACAGCCCGAACCGGGAAGCAGTTCTTC. This sequence encodes CASRTGTARTGKQFF.

The chain employs TRBV5-1 and TRBJ2-2, with 14 nucleotides matching TRBD2. The CDR3 is 15 residues long. Trimming took 4 bases from V and 5 from J; bases not matched to a gene: 1. The germline V gene encodes CDR1 SGHRS and CDR2 YFSETQ. The DNA for the CDR3 is TGCGCCAGCAGCGGGACTAGCGGGGGAACCGGGGAGCTGTTTTTT. Encoded protein: CASSGTSGGTGELFF. The complete variable domain, with remaining parts taken from reference TRBV5-1 and TRBJ2-2, reads KAGVTQTPRYLIKTRGQQVTLSCSPISGHRSVSWYQQTPGQGLQFLFEYFSETQRNKGNFPGRFSGRQFSNSRSEMNVSTLELGDSALYLCASSGTSGGTGELFFGEGSRLTVL.

The chain is built from TRBV6-5 and TRBJ2-4; 9 bases are a match to TRBD1. Trimming removed 8 bases from V and 9 bases from J; junction bases left unmatched: 11. Germline V gene sequence: CDR1 MNHEY, CDR2 SVGAGI. The CDR3 runs 14 residues. CDR3 sequence reads: CASSTGGALSIQYF. CDR3 nucleotide sequence: TGTGCCAGCTCTACAGGGGGCGCATTGTCCATTCAGTACTTC.

The chain couples TRBV5-8 to TRBJ1-4, with 7 nucleotides matching TRBD1. This CDR3 has 15 amino acids. V trimming: 4 bases; J trimming: 6 bases; junction bases outside the gene matches: 9. CDR1 and CDR2 from the germline V gene are SGHTS and YDEGEE. CDR3 protein: CASSRGDRLHEKLFF. For the CDR3, the DNA is TGTGCCAGCAGCCGGGGGGACAGACTACATGAAAAACTGTTTTTT.

This chain joins TRBV29-1 and TRBJ2-1, with D hard to call. This CDR3 is 16 amino acids long. Germline V gene data show CDR1 as SQVTM and CDR2 as ANQGSEA. Trimming cost V 3 bases and J 0 bases, with 15 bases left between them. The CDR3 region is CSVDAEHQSSYNEQFF. CDR3 nucleotides: TGCAGCGTTGACGCCGAACATCAGAGCTCCTACAATGAGCAGTTCTTC.

This chain joins TRBV27 and TRBJ1-1; weak D call: TRBD1 (6 bases). The CDR3 loop spans 13 amino acids. V shed 0 bases and J shed 6 bases, with 8 bases lying between them. CDR1 MNHEY and CDR2 SMNVEV come from the germline V gene (reference sequence). The CDR3 loop is CASSLSGGPEAFF. The DNA of the CDR3 is TGTGCCAGCAGTTTATCAGGGGGGCCTGAAGCTTTCTTT.